The present T cell receptor beta chain was sequenced within a study of blood T cell repertoires in COVID-19. Clones were read by immunoSEQ multiplex PCR, and TCRdb kept only the in-frame ones, dropping some. The table includes 270,000 or so clones, around 90% detected once. Trimming shortened V by 6 bases and J by 0 bases, and 9 bases separated the two germline ends. Germline V lookup: CDR1 SGHKS, CDR2 YYEKEE (reference sequence). There are 13 residues in the CDR3. This sequence was found in a woman aged 40 to 50 who had recovered from COVID-19. The rearrangement links TRBV5-5 to TRBJ1-1; D is unresolved. The sequenced sample was peripheral blood. In nucleotides, the CDR3 is TGTGCCAGCACAACAGCTTTGAACACTGAAGCTTTCTTT. Its translation: CASTTALNTEAFF.